The 8 T cell receptor beta chains below all came from one sample that was sequenced in a study of blood T cell repertoires in COVID-19. Only in-frame clones appear in the TCRdb table, and some are missing; sequencing was by immunoSEQ multiplex PCR. The repertoire holds around 150,000 clones, with 60% to 80% as singletons. The sample comprised PBMCs or T cells enriched from blood (not recorded which). These receptors all come from a woman aged 50 to 60 who had recovered from COVID-19.

The V call is TRBV7-3, the J call TRBJ2-3; the match to TRBD2 covers 11 bases. The CDR3 length is 14 residues. V shed 5 bases and J 5 bases; nucleotides not matched to a gene: 3. Germline V CDR1 and CDR2: SGHTA, FQGTGA. The CDR3 DNA reads TGTGCCAGCAGCCCCGGACTAGCGGGAGATACGCAGTATTTT. This translates into CASSPGLAGDTQYF.

CDR3 in DNA: TGTGCCAGCAGCTACCTGGGACAGCCCGAAGCTTTCTTT. Protein sequence: CASSYLGQPEAFF. V gene TRBV9 combines with J gene TRBJ1-1; 7 bases fit TRBD1. This CDR3 spans 13 amino acids. Germline V CDR1 and CDR2: SGDLS, YYNGEE. V trimming: 4 bases; J trimming: 8 bases; junction bases outside the gene matches: 8. Together with reference TRBV9 and TRBJ1-1, the CDR3 gives the full variable domain: DSGVTQTPKHLITATGQRVTLRCSPRSGDLSVYWYQQSLDQGLQFLIQYYNGEERAKGNILERFSAQQFPDLHSELNLSSLELGDSALYFCASSYLGQPEAFFGQGTRLTVV.

This chain links TRBV19 with TRBJ2-7; TRBD1 agrees at 9 bases. This CDR3 spans 16 amino acids. After removal of 3 bases from V and 2 bases from J, the junction contained 8 bases not matched to a gene. In germline, CDR1 is LNHDA, CDR2 SQIVND (reference sequence). The CDR3 loop reads CASSIGFGDRAYEQYF. DNA of the CDR3: TGTGCCAGTAGTATTGGGTTTGGGGACAGGGCCTACGAGCAGTACTTC. The full variable domain, with the rest looked up from reference TRBV19 and TRBJ2-7, is DGGITQSPKYLFRKEGQNVTLSCEQNLNHDAMYWYRQDPGQGLRLIYYSQIVNDFQKGDIAEGYSVSREKKESFPLTVTSAQKNPTAFYLCASSIGFGDRAYEQYFGPGTRLTVT.

This clone was counted only a few times. This chain joins TRBV5-6 and TRBJ2-3; 9 nucleotides match TRBD1. This CDR3 has 17 residues. V lost 4 bases to trimming and J lost 6 bases; unmatched junction nucleotides: 15. Germline-derived CDR1 and CDR2 are SGHDT and YYEEEE. This CDR3 is CASSQPNRGPPGDTQYF. CDR3 DNA: TGTGCCAGCAGCCAGCCGAACAGGGGGCCTCCTGGGGATACGCAGTATTTT.

The CDR3 here is CSVGQGFGNTIYF. DNA for the CDR3: TGCAGCGTTGGACAGGGGTTTGGAAACACCATATATTTT. The chain is built from TRBV29-1 and TRBJ1-3; 8 positions match TRBD1. The CDR3 is 13 residues long. The V segment lost 4 bases and the J segment 3 bases; nucleotides outside the gene matches: 2. CDR1 and CDR2 from the germline V gene are SQVTM and ANQGSEA.

The gene calls are TRBV7-2 and TRBJ1-5; tentatively, D is TRBD1 (5 bases). The CDR3 totals 15 residues. The ends were cut back, 5 bases at V and 5 bases at J, with 16 bases in the middle. The germline CDR1 and CDR2 sequences are SGHTA and FQGNSA. CDR3 nucleotides: TGTGCCAGCAGCCTTAGATCGGGAGGGGATCAGCCCCAGCATTTT. It specifies CASSLRSGGDQPQHF. The whole variable domain, filled in from reference TRBV7-2 and TRBJ1-5, reads GAGVSQSPSNKVTEKGKDVELRCDPISGHTALYWYRQSLGQGLEFLIYFQGNSAPDKSGLPSDRFSAERTGGSVSTLTIQRTQQEDSAVYLCASSLRSGGDQPQHFGDGTRLSIL.

The rearrangement joins TRBV7-9 to TRBJ2-1, with 8 bases identical to TRBD2. CDR1 SEHNR and CDR2 FQNEAQ come from the germline V gene (reference sequence). This CDR3 is built from 17 residues. With 4 bases clipped from V and 2 bases from J, the junction kept 10 bases outside the gene matches. Here the CDR3 reads CASSYKPGLATYNEQFF. The CDR3 nucleotides read TGTGCCAGCAGCTATAAACCAGGACTAGCCACCTACAATGAGCAGTTCTTC.

This clone has more than one count but fewer than ten. The CDR3 sequence: CASRGPGLYSGNTIYF. The CDR3 DNA reads TGTGCCAGCAGAGGACCGGGACTGTACTCTGGAAACACCATATATTTT. The chain joins TRBV5-6 to TRBJ1-3, with D maybe TRBD1 (5 bases). The CDR3 is made up of 16 amino acids. The germline CDR1 and CDR2 sequences are SGHDT and YYEEEE. V lost 5 bases, J lost 0 bases, and 15 bases lay in between. The whole variable domain, filled in from reference TRBV5-6 and TRBJ1-3, reads DAGVTQSPTHLIKTRGQQVTLRCSPKSGHDTVSWYQQALGQGPQFIFQYYEEEERQRGNFPDRFSGHQFPNYSSELNVNALLLGDSALYLCASRGPGLYSGNTIYFGEGSWLTVV.